This TCR delta chain appears in the sequencing data of a study of gamma-delta chains in newborns, infants, children. Study-level information: Innate gammadelta T cells reportedly expand polyclonally right after birth, driven by microbial exposure, per the title.

In its sample, this clone ranks as medium-sized (0.01 to 0.1%). The ends lost 0 bases at V and 4 bases at J; junction bases unmatched: 3. Per the germline V gene, CDR1 is GEAIGNYY and CDR2 is EKD. This CDR3 has 14 residues. TCRdb repeated clone calling on the reads with CATT. Here the sample spans roughly 4,300 delta-chain clones, around 6.2% being singletons. The rearrangement uses TRDV2 and TRDJ1, with 8 bases matching TRDD3. The clonotype comes from a child who was a newborn, infant or young child, either healthy, febrile or measles-vaccinated (not recorded which). Sequenced material: blood. The CDR3 DNA sequence: TGTGCCTGTGACACCTGGGGGATCGACGATAAACTCATCTTT. Residues: CACDTWGIDDKLIF.